This T cell receptor beta chain was recovered during a study of glioma-infiltrating T cells after dendritic cell vaccination. Study context: Glioblastoma patients came from Phase I and II dendritic cell vaccination trials. Dendritic cell vaccine was injected intradermally three times, biweekly.

Germline CDR1 is SGHRS and CDR2 is YFSETQ. J was trimmed by 13 bases and V by 2 bases; bases with no gene match: 7. The CDR3 is made up of 12 amino acids. Sequenced by immunoSEQ multiplex PCR; TCRdb stores in-frame clones only, minus some. The table lists about 82,000 clones, 70% to 90% of them singletons. The sample consisted of blood, taken before dendritic cell vaccination. V usage is TRBV5-1 and J usage is TRBJ1-2; 8 bases fit TRBD1. This receptor was obtained from a human donor with glioblastoma. The CDR3 loop reads CASSLGQGVPTF. In nucleotides, the CDR3 is TGCGCCAGCAGCTTAGGACAGGGCGTTCCCACCTTC.